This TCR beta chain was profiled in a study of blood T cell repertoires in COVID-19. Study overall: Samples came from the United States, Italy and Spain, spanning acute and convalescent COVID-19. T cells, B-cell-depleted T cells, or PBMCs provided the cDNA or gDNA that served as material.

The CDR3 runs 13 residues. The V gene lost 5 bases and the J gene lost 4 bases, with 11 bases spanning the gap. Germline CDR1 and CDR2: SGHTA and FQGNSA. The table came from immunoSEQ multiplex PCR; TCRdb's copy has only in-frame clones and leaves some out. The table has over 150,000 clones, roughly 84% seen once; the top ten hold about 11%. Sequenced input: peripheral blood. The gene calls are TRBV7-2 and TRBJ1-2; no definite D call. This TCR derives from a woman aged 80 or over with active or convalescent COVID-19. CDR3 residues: CASSPGRAYGYTF. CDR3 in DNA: TGTGCCAGCAGCCCTGGGCGGGCCTATGGCTACACCTTC.